The present TCR beta chain was sequenced within a study of blood T cell repertoires in COVID-19. Study background: Sources were T cells, B-cell-depleted T cells, or PBMCs; the material itself was cDNA or gDNA.

Assay used: immunoSEQ multiplex PCR; TCRdb lists only in-frame clones, some missing. The data contain 70,000 to 85,000 clones, over 75% of them singletons. V was trimmed by 4 bases and J by 4 bases, leaving 19 bases between them. CDR1 and CDR2 from the germline V gene are MNHNS and SASEGT. The CDR3 totals 16 residues. J is TRBJ1-1 and V is TRBV6-1; tentatively, D is TRBD1 (5 bases). The sequence was collected from an elderly man with acute or convalescent COVID-19. Sequenced material: peripheral blood. The CDR3 loop reads CASSGVGRGRGTEAFF. CDR3 nucleotide sequence: TGTGCCAGCAGTGGGGTCGGGAGAGGGAGGGGCACTGAAGCTTTCTTT.